This is a list of T cell receptor beta chains from one sample in a study of blood T cell repertoires in COVID-19. Here immunoSEQ multiplex PCR was the method, and the copy in TCRdb shows in-frame clones only, minus some. The table records some 74,000 clones, approximately 90% of them present only once. Sequenced input: peripheral blood. These receptors were taken from a man aged 50 to 60 with COVID-19, enrolled during active disease. CDR3s include the opening cysteine and the closing phenylalanine or tryptophan. The D gene is left open where the match is weak. Not every row has a clone size; where given, it reads once, few, many or a size class.

- TRBJ2-1 TRBV4-2 TRBD2 TGTGCCAGCAGCCAAGATCTAGGACTAGGGTCTTACAATGAGCAGTTCTTC CASSQDLGLGSYNEQFF
once TRBJ2-3 TRBV24-1 - TGTGCCACCAGTGATCCAGGTAGAACAGATACGCAGTATTTT CATSDPGRTDTQYF
- TRBJ2-1 TRBV30 TRBD2 TGTGCCTGGAGGATGACTAGCGGGAATGAGCAGTTCTTC CAWRMTSGNEQFF
- TRBJ1-6 TRBV19 TRBD1 TGTGCCAGTAGTACAAGGACAGGGGATAATTCACCCCTCCACTTT CASSTRTGDNSPLHF
few TRBJ2-1 TRBV3-1/TRBV3-2 TRBD2 TGTGCCAGCAGCCAACCCAGCGGGAGGCGCTACAATGAGCAGTTCTTC CASSQPSGRRYNEQFF
once TRBJ2-1 TRBV4-1 TRBD1 TGCGCCAGCAGCCAAGTGGGACAGGGCCCTAGGGATGAGCAGTTCTTC CASSQVGQGPRDEQFF
- TRBJ2-1 TRBV2 TRBD2 TGTGCCAGCAGCGGGACTAGCGGGAAGAGAGAGGAGCAGTTCTTC CASSGTSGKREEQFF
- TRBJ2-1 TRBV29-1 TRBD1 TGCAGCGTTGAAAGGGACAGGTCCTACAATGAGCAGTTCTTC CSVERDRSYNEQFF
- TRBJ2-1 TRBV2 TRBD2 TGTGCCAGCAGGCCGACTAGCGCCATGTGGAATGAGCAGTTCTTC CASRPTSAMWNEQFF
- TRBJ1-6 TRBV20-1 - TGCAGTGCTAGTTCTGGTGCTTGGCAGAACAATTCACCCCTCCACTTT CSASSGAWQNNSPLHF